The clone carrying this T cell receptor beta chain was seen just once. The entry originates in a study of blood T cell repertoires in COVID-19. As for the study in general: Sites across the United States, Italy and Spain contributed samples from acute and convalescent COVID-19.

V was pared by 6 bases and J by 6 bases, with 12 bases between. This CDR3 spans 12 amino acids. Sequenced by immunoSEQ multiplex PCR; TCRdb stores in-frame clones only, minus some. Among about 54,000 clones listed, roughly 76% were seen once. This chain connects TRBV12-3 or TRBV12-4 to TRBJ2-7; maybe TRBD1 (5 bases). The TCR comes from a woman aged 60-75 years with acute or convalescent COVID-19. The sequenced material came from peripheral blood. CDR3 loop: CASRAGYGEQYF. CDR3 sequence (DNA): TGTGCCAGCAGAGCAGGGTATGGCGAGCAGTACTTC.